This record looks at one T cell receptor beta chain sequence and its context. What it binds is unknown. This record belongs to a study of CD8 T cells in ankylosing spondylitis. TCRdb called the 5' RACE reads again in MiXCR, with one record for every CDR3 protein. In the table there are about 220,000 distinct CDR3 sequences, 6% to 8% of which are singletons. Study findings and constraints: There was a TCR beta motif, made of several highly homologous variants, that appeared characteristic of ankylosing spondylitis blood.

This sequence originates from a male donor with ankylosing spondylitis. The material sequenced was blood, either unsorted or a sorted T cell fraction (not recorded which).

In DNA, the CDR3 is TGTGCCAGCAGCTTTCTCGGAGATAACGGGGAGCTGTTTTTT. Translating it yields CASSFLGDNGELFF. This chain joins TRBV2 and TRBJ2-2; D ambiguous. With 6 bases removed from V and 7 bases from J, the gap between germline ends came to 15 bases. This CDR3 region has 14 residues. Germline assignment: CDR1 SNHLY and CDR2 FYNNEI.